The present entry profiles one TCR beta chain with its context. How the authors handled the data: Quantification of nucleated cells was approximated via reference gene primer amplification. Measured with immunoSEQ multiplex PCR; TCRdb has only the in-frame clones, and not every one. V, J and clone size were drawn from that table, and D and trimming were deduced from the DNA. The table shows 55,000 to 90,000 clones, with 70% to 90% occurring only once. This sample is drawn from a study of blood T cell repertoires in COVID-19. Overall study context: There were acute and convalescent COVID-19 samples, and they came from the United States, Italy and Spain. Sample material is recorded as cDNA or gDNA derived from T cells, B-cell-depleted T cells, or PBMCs.

The V segment lost 1 base and the J segment 2 bases; nucleotides outside the gene matches: 9. The CDR3 is 18 amino acids. CDR1 and CDR2 from the germline V gene are LNHDA and SQIVND (reference sequence). This clonotype was obtained from a human donor in a cohort sampled during active COVID-19. V gene TRBV19 combines with J gene TRBJ2-1, with 9 bases that match TRBD1. What was sequenced was peripheral blood. The chain's CDR3 is CASSIGGDRVRPYNEQFF. The CDR3 bases are TGTGCCAGTAGTATAGGGGGGGACAGGGTACGCCCCTACAATGAGCAGTTCTTC.